Listed below are T cell receptor beta chains from one sample, sequenced in a study of cytomegalovirus exposure and HLA in healthy donors. Produced via immunoSEQ multiplex PCR; TCRdb's table is partial and in-frame only. The repertoire consists of under 150,000 clones, with just over 90% occurring once and the leading ten covering 0.55% to 0.8%. The sequenced material came from PBMCs. The receptor source for this set is a man in his late teens or twenties in good health and CMV-seronegative. Both conserved end residues are part of each CDR3. A D gene is named only where the DNA matches it firmly. The size of a clone is reported for some rows only, either as once, few or many, or as a class for expanded clones.

D gene,J gene,V gene,clone size,CDR3 DNA,CDR3 protein
TRBD2,TRBJ2-1,TRBV30,NA,TGTGCCTGGGGACTAGCGGGAGTTGGTGGTGAGCAGTTCTTC,CAWGLAGVGGEQFF
NA,TRBJ1-5,TRBV30,NA,TGTGCCTGTGGATCCGGAGTAGGCAATCAGCCCCAGCATTTT,CACGSGVGNQPQHF
NA,TRBJ2-3,TRBV10-1,NA,TGCGCCAGCAGTGAACCGGGAGTAAGGGATACGCAGTATTTT,CASSEPGVRDTQYF
NA,TRBJ2-5,TRBV5-1,once,TGCGCCAGCTCCGGGGAGACCCAGTACTTC,CASSGETQYF
NA,TRBJ2-7,TRBV5-1,few,TGCGCCAGCAGCTTGGGGGCGCCGACCTACGAGCAGTACTTC,CASSLGAPTYEQYF
TRBD2,TRBJ2-2,TRBV11-3,NA,TGTGCCAGCAGCTTATCTAGCGGGGCCACCGGGGAGCTGTTTTTT,CASSLSSGATGELFF
TRBD1,TRBJ1-3,TRBV5-1,NA,TGCGCCAGCAGCTTGCAGGGGGCAATTGACACCATATATTTT,CASSLQGAIDTIYF
NA,TRBJ2-1,TRBV7-6,NA,TGTGCCAGCAGATGGGGAGCCGATTACAATGAGCAGTTCTTC,CASRWGADYNEQFF
NA,TRBJ1-4,TRBV7-8,NA,TGTGCCAGCAGCTTAAGTATTATTCAGGGAGGTGAAAAACTGTTTTTT,CASSLSIIQGGEKLFF
TRBD2,TRBJ2-3,TRBV30,NA,TGTGCCTGGAGTCGGACTAGCGGGGGTACAAGAGATACGCAGTATTTT,CAWSRTSGGTRDTQYF
TRBD2,TRBJ2-3,TRBV5-4,NA,TGTGCCAGCAGCTTGGTTGGTAGCGGGGCCACAGATACGCAGTATTTT,CASSLVGSGATDTQYF
TRBD2,TRBJ2-2,TRBV9,NA,TGTGCCAGCAGCGTAGACGCTAGCGGGGGGGCGAACACCGGGGAGCTGTTTTTT,CASSVDASGGANTGELFF
TRBD1,TRBJ1-1,TRBV5-4,NA,TGTGCCAGCAGCTTGGCAGGGGGGAACACTGAAGCTTTCTTT,CASSLAGGNTEAFF
NA,TRBJ2-5,TRBV5-6,NA,TGTGCCAGCAGCTTAGAAAGGGGGAGACAGAACCTTAGGGAGACCCAGTACTTC,CASSLERGRQNLRETQYF
NA,TRBJ2-3,TRBV5-8,NA,TGTGCCAGCAGCTCTCTAGCGGATACGCAGTATTTT,CASSSLADTQYF
NA,TRBJ1-1,TRBV4-1,few,TGCGCCAGCAGCCGACCCCTCGCGACGGGGAACACTGAAGCTTTCTTT,CASSRPLATGNTEAFF
TRBD2,TRBJ2-1,TRBV2,NA,TGTGCCAGGGGACTAGCGGGGGCTTCGTCGCAGTTCTTC,CARGLAGASSQFF
TRBD1,TRBJ2-3,TRBV11-2,once,TGTGCCAGCAGTCCTGACAGGGGCCGCACAGATACGCAGTATTTT,CASSPDRGRTDTQYF
TRBD1,TRBJ1-6,TRBV4-1,NA,TGCGCCAGCAGCCAAGAACTTTACAGGGGTTCTACCCCCTATAATTCACCCCTCCACTTT,CASSQELYRGSTPYNSPLHF
TRBD2,TRBJ2-1,TRBV7-8,NA,TGTGCCAGCAGCCAAAGAGCGGGGGTATCCTACAATGAGCAGTTCTTC,CASSQRAGVSYNEQFF
NA,TRBJ1-2,TRBV11-2,NA,TGTGCCAGCAGCCATCCGAATTTTAGTGGCTACACCTTC,CASSHPNFSGYTF
TRBD2,TRBJ2-2,TRBV14,once,TGTGCCAGCAGCCCCCCACTCGGGACTAGCGGGAGGGGGTTTCACCGTGGGACCGGGGAGCTGTTTTTT,CASSPPLGTSGRGFHRGTGELFF
TRBD1,TRBJ2-2,TRBV6-5,once,TGTGCCAGCAGTGTCCGGACAGGGTCCGGGGAGCTGTTTTTT,CASSVRTGSGELFF
NA,TRBJ1-5,TRBV19,NA,TGTGCCAGTAGAACCGGGACTTATCAGCCCCAGCATTTT,CASRTGTYQPQHF
NA,TRBJ1-2,TRBV2,few,TGTGCCAGCAGTGAACGGCAGGGAGGATATGGCTACACCTTC,CASSERQGGYGYTF
NA,TRBJ2-1,TRBV7-6,NA,TGTGCCAGCAGCTTTCGAGACAATGAGCAGTTCTTC,CASSFRDNEQFF
NA,TRBJ1-5,TRBV12-5,NA,TGTGCTAGTGGCCAAGGGGATCAGCCCCAGCATTTT,CASGQGDQPQHF
NA,TRBJ2-1,TRBV11-2,NA,TGTGCCAGCAGATACTACAATGAGCAGTTCTTC,CASRYYNEQFF
NA,TRBJ1-2,TRBV6-5,NA,TGTGCCAGCAGCTCGGAGGGTACGGCATTAGGCTACACCTTC,CASSSEGTALGYTF
TRBD1,TRBJ2-1,TRBV6-5,NA,TGTGCCAGCAGCCCCGGGACAGGGATAAACAATGAGCAGTTCTTC,CASSPGTGINNEQFF
NA,TRBJ2-7,TRBV30,NA,TGTGCCTGGAGTGTCGGGACAAACTACGAGCAGTACTTC,CAWSVGTNYEQYF
TRBD2,TRBJ2-2,TRBV9,NA,TGTGCCAGCAGCGTAGGGGCTAGCGGGAGTCCCGGGGAGCTGTTTTTT,CASSVGASGSPGELFF
NA,TRBJ1-5,TRBV2,NA,TGTGCCAGCAGTGTAAGTCGCCGGGACACTTATAGCAATCAGCCCCAGCATTTT,CASSVSRRDTYSNQPQHF
TRBD1,TRBJ1-2,TRBV19,NA,TGTGCCAGTAGTACTATCTCTGGACAGGGAGGTTATGGCTACACCTTC,CASSTISGQGGYGYTF
NA,TRBJ2-1,TRBV6-1,NA,TGTGCCAGCAGTGAAAGGCCTCAGGGGACAAATGAGCAGTTCTTC,CASSERPQGTNEQFF
TRBD1,TRBJ2-2,TRBV6-4,NA,TGTGCCAGCAGTGACGGGACAGGGAACACCGGGGAGCTGTTTTTT,CASSDGTGNTGELFF
TRBD2,TRBJ2-5,TRBV5-4,NA,TGTGCCAGCAGTAAGGGACTAGCGGGAGTTGACACAGAGACCCAGTACTTC,CASSKGLAGVDTETQYF
TRBD1,TRBJ2-7,TRBV7-9,NA,TGTGCCAGCAGCACCGGCGGGACAGGTAAGGGGGAGCAGTACTTC,CASSTGGTGKGEQYF
TRBD1,TRBJ1-5,TRBV30,NA,TGTGCCTGGAGTAGCAGGGGGCTGTATAGCAATCAGCCCCAGCATTTT,CAWSSRGLYSNQPQHF
TRBD1,TRBJ1-4,TRBV13,NA,TGTGCCAGCAGCTTCACAGGGGGCGGGGGTGAAAAACTGTTTTTT,CASSFTGGGGEKLFF
NA,TRBJ1-2,TRBV7-2,NA,TGTGCCAGCAGCTTAGTTGCAGGCGCAGGGGTCTATGGCTACACCTTC,CASSLVAGAGVYGYTF
TRBD2,TRBJ2-5,TRBV7-2,NA,TGTGCCAGCAGCTTCCCGACTAGCGGAGGGCCCCAAGAGACCCAGTACTTC,CASSFPTSGGPQETQYF
NA,TRBJ1-1,TRBV6-5,NA,TGTGCCAGCAGACCCCCTACAGGAACTGAAGCTTTCTTT,CASRPPTGTEAFF
TRBD1,TRBJ1-3,TRBV7-9,NA,TGTGCCAGCAGCTTATATGAACAGGGGGCCGGAAACACCATATATTTT,CASSLYEQGAGNTIYF
TRBD1,TRBJ2-7,TRBV6-1,NA,TGTGCCAGCAGTGAAGGCTTGGGACAGACCTACGAGCAGTACTTC,CASSEGLGQTYEQYF
TRBD2,TRBJ2-1,TRBV13,NA,TGTGCCAGCAGCTTAGAATTCGGGACTAGGGGCACCAATGAGCAGTTCTTC,CASSLEFGTRGTNEQFF
NA,TRBJ1-5,TRBV30,NA,TGTGCCTGGGGTAGGGGGAAGTTCAATCAGCCCCAGCATTTT,CAWGRGKFNQPQHF
NA,TRBJ2-2,TRBV29-1,NA,TGCAGCGTTGAAACAGGTCAGGGCACCGGGGAGCTGTTTTTT,CSVETGQGTGELFF
NA,TRBJ1-5,TRBV2,NA,TGTGCCAGCAGGGCCCAGGCGGGTCAGCCCCAGCATTTT,CASRAQAGQPQHF
NA,TRBJ2-3,TRBV7-2,NA,TGTGCCAGCAGCTCTCGACTAGTCCCGAGAATGGGCACAGATACGCAGTATTTT,CASSSRLVPRMGTDTQYF
TRBD1,TRBJ2-3,TRBV2,NA,TGTGCCAGCAGTGAAGCGAGACAGGGAGACGCAGATACGCAGTATTTT,CASSEARQGDADTQYF
NA,TRBJ1-1,TRBV29-1,NA,TGCAGCGTTGTGCCGACAGTGAACACTGAAGCTTTCTTT,CSVVPTVNTEAFF
TRBD1,TRBJ1-2,TRBV10-3,NA,TGTGCCATCAGCCAACAGGGGGCGAGTGGCTACACCTTC,CAISQQGASGYTF
TRBD1,TRBJ1-1,TRBV6-5,NA,TGTGCCAGCAGTCCAGGGACAGGGTGGGTGACTGAAGCTTTCTTT,CASSPGTGWVTEAFF
NA,TRBJ1-5,TRBV30,NA,TGTGCCTGGAGTGCGGGGATTAGCAATCAGCCCCAGCATTTT,CAWSAGISNQPQHF
TRBD1,TRBJ2-6,TRBV5-4,once,TGTGCCAGCAGCTTAGCAGGGACAGGCGGGGCCAACGTCCTGACTTTC,CASSLAGTGGANVLTF
TRBD1,TRBJ1-2,TRBV9,NA,TGTGCCAGCAGCGTAGATGGGACAGGGGACTATGGCTACACCTTC,CASSVDGTGDYGYTF